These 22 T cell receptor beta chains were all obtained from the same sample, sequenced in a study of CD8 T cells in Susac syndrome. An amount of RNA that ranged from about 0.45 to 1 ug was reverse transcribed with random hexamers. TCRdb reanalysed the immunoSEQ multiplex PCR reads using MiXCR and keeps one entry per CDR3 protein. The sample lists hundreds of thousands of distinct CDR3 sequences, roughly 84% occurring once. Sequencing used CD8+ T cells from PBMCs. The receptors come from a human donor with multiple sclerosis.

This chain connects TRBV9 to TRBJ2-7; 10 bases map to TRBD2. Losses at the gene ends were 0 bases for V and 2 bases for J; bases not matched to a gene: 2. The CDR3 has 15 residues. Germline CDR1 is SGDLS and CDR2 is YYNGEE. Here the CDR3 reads CASSVELAGTYEQYF. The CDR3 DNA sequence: TGTGCCAGCAGCGTAGAACTAGCGGGGACCTACGAGCAGTACTTC.

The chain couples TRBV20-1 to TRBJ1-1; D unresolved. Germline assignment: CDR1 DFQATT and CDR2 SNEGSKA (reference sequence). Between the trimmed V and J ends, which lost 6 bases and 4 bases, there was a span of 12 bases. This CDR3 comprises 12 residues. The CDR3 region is CSATESGTEAFF. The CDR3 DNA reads TGCAGTGCCACCGAGTCGGGCACTGAAGCTTTCTTT.

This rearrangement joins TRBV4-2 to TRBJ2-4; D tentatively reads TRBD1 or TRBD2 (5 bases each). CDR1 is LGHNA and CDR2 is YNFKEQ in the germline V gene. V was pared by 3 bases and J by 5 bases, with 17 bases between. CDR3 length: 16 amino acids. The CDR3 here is CASSQPAEGRENIQYF. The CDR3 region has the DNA TGTGCCAGCAGCCAGCCGGCTGAGGGCAGGGAAAACATTCAGTACTTC.

The CDR3 here is CASSTKRFDQPQHF. The CDR3 coding sequence is TGTGCCAGTAGTACCAAGAGGTTTGATCAGCCCCAGCATTTT. The chain is built from TRBV19 and TRBJ1-5; D call uncertain. There are 14 residues in the CDR3. V gave up 4 bases and J gave up 5 bases, with 12 bases separating them. Germline values: CDR1 LNHDA, CDR2 SQIVND (reference sequence).

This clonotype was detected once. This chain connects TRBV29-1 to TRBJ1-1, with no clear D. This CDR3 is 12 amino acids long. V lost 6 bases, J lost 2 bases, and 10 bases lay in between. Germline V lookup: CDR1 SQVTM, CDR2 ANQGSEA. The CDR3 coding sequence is TGCAGCGTACGGACGAAAAACACTGAAGCTTTCTTT. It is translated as CSVRTKNTEAFF. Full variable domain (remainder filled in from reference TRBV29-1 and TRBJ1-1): SAVISQKPSRDICQRGTSLTIQCQVDSQVTMMFWYRQQPGQSLTLIATANQGSEATYESGFVIDKFPISRPNLTFSTLTVSNMSPEDSSIYLCSVRTKNTEAFFGQGTRLTVV.

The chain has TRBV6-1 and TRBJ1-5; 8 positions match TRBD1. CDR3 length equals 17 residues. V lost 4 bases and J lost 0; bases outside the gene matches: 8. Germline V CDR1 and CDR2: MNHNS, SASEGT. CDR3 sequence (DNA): TGTGCCAGCAGTGGGGTTACAGGGGGACCTAGCAATCAGCCCCAGCATTTT. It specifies CASSGVTGGPSNQPQHF.

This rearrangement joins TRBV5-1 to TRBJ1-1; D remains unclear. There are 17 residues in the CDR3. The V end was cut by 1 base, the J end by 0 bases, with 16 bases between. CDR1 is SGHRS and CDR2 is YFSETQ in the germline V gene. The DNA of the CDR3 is TGCGCCAGCAGCTTGACCCCGGTCTCACCCATGAACACTGAAGCTTTCTTT. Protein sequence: CASSLTPVSPMNTEAFF.

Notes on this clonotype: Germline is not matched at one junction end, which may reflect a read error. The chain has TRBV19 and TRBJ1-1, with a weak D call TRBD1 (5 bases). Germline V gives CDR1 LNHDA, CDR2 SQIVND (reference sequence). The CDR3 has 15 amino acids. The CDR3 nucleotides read TGTGCCTCGCTTCCTTGGGGCGGGAGTAACAATGAAGCTTTCTTT. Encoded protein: CASLPWGGSNNEAFF.

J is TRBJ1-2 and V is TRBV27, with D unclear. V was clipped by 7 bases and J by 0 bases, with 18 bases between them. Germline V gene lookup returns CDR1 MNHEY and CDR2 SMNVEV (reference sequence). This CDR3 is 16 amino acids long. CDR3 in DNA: TGTGCCAGCACCTCCGCGGGCCTCATATCTAACTATGGCTACACCTTC. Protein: CASTSAGLISNYGYTF.

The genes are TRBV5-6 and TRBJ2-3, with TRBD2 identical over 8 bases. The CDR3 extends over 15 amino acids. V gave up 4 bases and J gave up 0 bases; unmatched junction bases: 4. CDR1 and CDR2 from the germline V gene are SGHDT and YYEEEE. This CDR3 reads CASSPAGGSTDTQYF. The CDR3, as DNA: TGTGCCAGCAGCCCCGCGGGAGGAAGCACAGATACGCAGTATTTT.

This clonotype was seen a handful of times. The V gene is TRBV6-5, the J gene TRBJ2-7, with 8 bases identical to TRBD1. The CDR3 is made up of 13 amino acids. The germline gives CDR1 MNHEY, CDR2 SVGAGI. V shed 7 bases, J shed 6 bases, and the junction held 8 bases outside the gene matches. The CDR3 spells CASTGQAIAEQYF. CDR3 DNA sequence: TGTGCCAGCACGGGACAGGCGATTGCCGAGCAGTACTTC.

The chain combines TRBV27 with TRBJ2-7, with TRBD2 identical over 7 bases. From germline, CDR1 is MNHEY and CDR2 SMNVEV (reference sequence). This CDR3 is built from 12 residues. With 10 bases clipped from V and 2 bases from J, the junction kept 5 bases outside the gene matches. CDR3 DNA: TGTGCCATTGGGAGGGGCCCCTACGAGCAGTACTTC. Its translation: CAIGRGPYEQYF.

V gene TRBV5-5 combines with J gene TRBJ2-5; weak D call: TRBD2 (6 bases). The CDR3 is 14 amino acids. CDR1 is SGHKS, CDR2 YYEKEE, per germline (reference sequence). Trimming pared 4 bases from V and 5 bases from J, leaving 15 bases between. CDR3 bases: TGTGCCAGCAGCCCCCCGACTAGTGTGGAGACCCAGTACTTC. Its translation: CASSPPTSVETQYF. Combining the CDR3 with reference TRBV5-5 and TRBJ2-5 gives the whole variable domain DAGVTQSPTHLIKTRGQQVTLRCSPISGHKSVSWYQQVLGQGPQFIFQYYEKEERGRGNFPDRFSARQFPNYSSELNVNALLLGDSALYLCASSPPTSVETQYFGPGTRLLVL.

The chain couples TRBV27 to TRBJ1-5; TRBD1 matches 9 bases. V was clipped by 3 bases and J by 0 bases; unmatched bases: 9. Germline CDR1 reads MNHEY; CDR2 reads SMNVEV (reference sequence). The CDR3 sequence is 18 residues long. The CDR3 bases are TGTGCCAGCAGTTTGGGGCCCGGGACAGGGACTAGCAATCAGCCCCAGCATTTT. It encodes CASSLGPGTGTSNQPQHF.

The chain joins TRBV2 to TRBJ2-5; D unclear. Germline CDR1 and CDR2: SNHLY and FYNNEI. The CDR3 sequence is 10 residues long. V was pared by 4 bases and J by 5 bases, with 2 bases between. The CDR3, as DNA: TGTGCCAGCAGTGTGGAGACCCAGTACTTC. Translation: CASSVETQYF.

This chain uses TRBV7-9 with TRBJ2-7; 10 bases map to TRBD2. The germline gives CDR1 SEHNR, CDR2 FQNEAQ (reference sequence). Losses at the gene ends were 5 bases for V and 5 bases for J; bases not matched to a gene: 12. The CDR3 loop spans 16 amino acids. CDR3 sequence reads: CASSAPASGSIHEQYF. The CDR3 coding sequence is TGTGCCAGCAGCGCGCCGGCTAGCGGGAGCATCCACGAGCAGTACTTC.

The CDR3 is CASSEQGASNQPQHF. In DNA form, the CDR3 reads TGTGCCAGCAGTGAACAGGGGGCGAGCAATCAGCCCCAGCATTTT. The chain links TRBV2 to TRBJ1-5; 8 bases are a match to TRBD1. CDR3 length: 15 residues. Per germline, CDR1 SNHLY and CDR2 FYNNEI. Trimming removed 2 bases from V and 1 base from J; junction bases left unmatched: 1.

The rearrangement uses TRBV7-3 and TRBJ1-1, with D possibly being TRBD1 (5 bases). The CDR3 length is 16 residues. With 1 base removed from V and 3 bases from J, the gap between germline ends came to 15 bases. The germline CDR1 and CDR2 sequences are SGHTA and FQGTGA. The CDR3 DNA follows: TGTGCCAGCAGCTTAATGGGTCAGGGATCGTACACTGAAGCTTTCTTT. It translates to CASSLMGQGSYTEAFF.

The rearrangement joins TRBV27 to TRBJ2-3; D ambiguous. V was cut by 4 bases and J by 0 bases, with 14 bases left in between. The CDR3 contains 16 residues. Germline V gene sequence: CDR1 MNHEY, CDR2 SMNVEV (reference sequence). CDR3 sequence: CASSSLPIYSTDTQYF. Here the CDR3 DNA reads TGTGCCAGCAGTTCCCTGCCCATCTATAGCACAGATACGCAGTATTTT.

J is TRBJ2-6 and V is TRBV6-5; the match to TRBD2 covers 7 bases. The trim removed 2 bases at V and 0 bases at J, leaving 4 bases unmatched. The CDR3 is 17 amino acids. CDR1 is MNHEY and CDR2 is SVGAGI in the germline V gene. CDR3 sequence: CASSYGRGISGANVLTF. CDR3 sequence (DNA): TGTGCCAGCAGTTACGGGAGGGGAATCTCTGGGGCCAACGTCCTGACTTTC.

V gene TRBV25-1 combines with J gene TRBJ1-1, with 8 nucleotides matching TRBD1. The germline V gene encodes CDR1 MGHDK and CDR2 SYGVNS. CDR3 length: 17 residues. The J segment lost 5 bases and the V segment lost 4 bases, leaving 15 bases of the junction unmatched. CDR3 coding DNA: TGTGCCAGCAGTGGGGGCCGCAGGGGGCTGGGATGGACTGAAGCTTTCTTT. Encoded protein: CASSGGRRGLGWTEAFF.

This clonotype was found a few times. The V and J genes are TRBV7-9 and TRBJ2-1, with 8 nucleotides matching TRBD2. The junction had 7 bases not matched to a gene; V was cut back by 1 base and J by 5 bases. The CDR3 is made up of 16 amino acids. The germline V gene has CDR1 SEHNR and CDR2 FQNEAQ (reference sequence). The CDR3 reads CASSLGPGREDNEQFF. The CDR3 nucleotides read TGTGCCAGCAGCTTAGGTCCTGGGCGGGAGGACAATGAGCAGTTCTTC.